A single sample is the source of the 15 T cell receptor beta chains below, sequenced in a study of blood T cell repertoires in COVID-19. Clones were sequenced by immunoSEQ multiplex PCR, and TCRdb holds only the in-frame ones, with some missing. Here the sample spans around 320,000 clones, approximately 86% being singletons. The specimen was peripheral blood. Receptor source: a man younger than 30 with active or convalescent COVID-19.

The V and J genes are TRBV15 and TRBJ1-2, with D hard to call. The V end was cut by 0 bases, the J end by 6 bases, with 8 bases between. This CDR3 contains 13 residues. Germline V gene lookup returns CDR1 LNHNV and CDR2 YYDKDF (reference sequence). Here the CDR3 reads CATSRDRRDGYTF. Here the CDR3 DNA reads TGTGCCACCAGCAGAGACAGGAGGGATGGCTACACCTTC. The full variable domain, its missing parts supplied by reference TRBV15 and TRBJ1-2, is DAMVIQNPRYQVTQFGKPVTLSCSQTLNHNVMYWYQQKSSQAPKLLFHYYDKDFNNEADTPDNFQSRRPNTSFCFLDIRSPGLGDTAMYLCATSRDRRDGYTFGSGTRLTVV.

V and J are TRBV5-6 and TRBJ1-1, with 8 bases identical to TRBD1. V gave up 2 bases and J gave up 5 bases; unmatched junction bases: 8. Germline V gene sequence: CDR1 SGHDT, CDR2 YYEEEE. The length of the CDR3 is 15 residues. In nucleotides, the CDR3 is TGTGCCAGCAGCTTCCAGGGGGCGCAATTAACTGAAGCTTTCTTT. Its protein is CASSFQGAQLTEAFF.

The chain links TRBV14 to TRBJ2-1; 7 bases map to TRBD2. J gave up 2 bases and V 3 bases, and 7 bases lay outside the gene matches. CDR1 is SGHDN, CDR2 FVKESK, per germline. This CDR3 region has 16 residues. The CDR3 DNA reads as TGTGCCAGCAGCCAGTGGGGCGGGAGTGCCTACAATGAGCAGTTCTTC. Residues: CASSQWGGSAYNEQFF.

V gene TRBV6-5 combines with J gene TRBJ2-1, with D possibly matching TRBD2 (5 bases). V shed 8 bases and J shed 7 bases, with 18 bases lying between them. The CDR3 loop spans 14 amino acids. Germline loops: CDR1 MNHEY, CDR2 SVGAGI. In nucleotides, the CDR3 is TGTGCCAGCGCCGGACTGACCACCCCTAATGAGCAGTTCTTC. Translated, it gives CASAGLTTPNEQFF.

This clone occurred once. The CDR3 does not close with the conserved phenylalanine or tryptophan, likely indicating a read error. The DNA is left out, because the CDR3 cannot be placed on it with certainty; the CDR3 is given as TCRdb lists it. The J gene is TRBJ2-3, the V gene TRBV2; TRBD2, the table's D call, lacks a check against the DNA. The CDR3 contains 11 residues when both ends are counted. Germline CDR1 is SNHLY and CDR2 is FYNNEI. The CDR3 here is CASSYATGTTN.

The rearrangement links TRBV7-9 to TRBJ1-4; 8 bases agree with TRBD1. The CDR3 length is 15 residues. The germline V gene has CDR1 SEHNR and CDR2 FQNEAQ (reference sequence). V lost 3 bases to trimming and J lost 5 bases; unmatched junction nucleotides: 5. CDR3 in amino acids: CASSFGTGGNEKLFF. The CDR3 DNA follows: TGTGCCAGCAGCTTTGGGACAGGAGGAAATGAAAAACTGTTTTTT.

The J gene is TRBJ2-2, the V gene TRBV5-4; 7 positions match TRBD2. This CDR3 comprises 16 residues. CDR1 SGHNT and CDR2 YYREEE come from the germline V gene (reference sequence). After removal of 1 base from V and 5 bases from J, the junction contained 8 bases not matched to a gene. This CDR3 reads CASSLLGGRGTGELFF. CDR3 sequence (DNA): TGTGCCAGCAGCTTGTTAGGCGGGAGAGGTACCGGGGAGCTGTTTTTT.

This clone was detected a few times. J is TRBJ2-1 and V is TRBV9, with D possibly being TRBD2 (5 bases). Looked up from germline, CDR1 is SGDLS and CDR2 is YYNGEE. CDR3 length: 15 amino acids. The V and J ends lost 0 bases and 8 bases respectively, with 15 bases between them. As DNA, the CDR3 is TGTGCCAGCAGCGTAGCCCCGAGCGAGGGCGATGAGCAGTTCTTC. Residues: CASSVAPSEGDEQFF.

The chain uses TRBV7-9 and TRBJ1-1, with 9 nucleotides matching TRBD1. This CDR3 is built from 14 residues. Trimming took 8 bases from V and 0 from J; bases not matched to a gene: 4. Per the germline V gene, CDR1 is SEHNR and CDR2 is FQNEAQ (reference sequence). The CDR3 sequence is CASDDRGLNTEAFF. DNA for the CDR3: TGTGCCAGCGACGACAGGGGGTTGAACACTGAAGCTTTCTTT.

This clone was recorded a few times. V is TRBV19 and J is TRBJ2-6; TRBD1 agrees at 7 bases. The V gene's germline CDR1 is LNHDA and CDR2 SQIVND (reference sequence). J lost 2 bases, V lost 4 bases, and 2 bases had no gene match. The CDR3 is 15 amino acids. The CDR3 DNA is TGTGCCAGTAGTACCGACAGGGCTGGGGCCAACGTCCTGACTTTC. This gives the protein CASSTDRAGANVLTF.

This rearrangement joins TRBV7-8 to TRBJ1-1; D perhaps matches TRBD1 (5 bases). The CDR3 is made up of 17 amino acids. Germline CDR1 SGHVS, CDR2 FQNEAQ. V was cut by 5 bases and J by 0 bases, with 19 bases left in between. The CDR3 sequence: CASSPRDFPGVNTEAFF. The CDR3, as DNA: TGTGCCAGCAGCCCCAGGGACTTCCCCGGTGTGAACACTGAAGCTTTCTTT.

The rearrangement joins TRBV5-4 to TRBJ2-3, with TRBD2 matching 7 bases. Per the germline V gene, CDR1 is SGHNT and CDR2 is YYREEE (reference sequence). Trimming at V came to 0 bases and at J to 1 base, leaving 2 bases not matched to a gene. This CDR3 contains 15 residues. The CDR3 nucleotides read TGTGCCAGCAGCTTGGGACGGGGGGGCACAGATACGCAGTATTTT. Amino acids: CASSLGRGGTDTQYF.

The chain joins TRBV18 to TRBJ2-7, with 8 nucleotides matching TRBD2. CDR1 and CDR2 (germline): KGHSH, LQKENI. The CDR3 runs 15 residues. Trimming at V came to 3 bases and at J to 6 bases, leaving 10 bases not matched to a gene. The CDR3 sequence: CASSPEGLVSLEQYF. CDR3 in DNA: TGTGCCAGCTCACCCGAGGGACTAGTCTCTCTCGAGCAGTACTTC.

The V gene is TRBV19, the J gene TRBJ2-1; 7 bases fit TRBD1. Germline lookup yields CDR1 LNHDA and CDR2 SQIVND (reference sequence). This CDR3 is built from 12 residues. Trimming removed 9 bases from V and 10 bases from J; junction bases left unmatched: 9. The CDR3 coding sequence is TGTGCCAGCAGGGGGTCGGAGCTAGAGCAGTTCTTC. It encodes CASRGSELEQFF.

The chain is built from TRBV15 and TRBJ2-7, with 10 bases matching TRBD1. Losses at the gene ends were 6 bases for V and 0 bases for J; bases not matched to a gene: 5. The CDR3 is 15 amino acids. Per germline, CDR1 LNHNV and CDR2 YYDKDF (reference sequence). The CDR3 spells CATRRQGASSYEQYF. The CDR3 region has the DNA TGTGCCACCAGGAGACAGGGGGCCTCCTCCTACGAGCAGTACTTC.